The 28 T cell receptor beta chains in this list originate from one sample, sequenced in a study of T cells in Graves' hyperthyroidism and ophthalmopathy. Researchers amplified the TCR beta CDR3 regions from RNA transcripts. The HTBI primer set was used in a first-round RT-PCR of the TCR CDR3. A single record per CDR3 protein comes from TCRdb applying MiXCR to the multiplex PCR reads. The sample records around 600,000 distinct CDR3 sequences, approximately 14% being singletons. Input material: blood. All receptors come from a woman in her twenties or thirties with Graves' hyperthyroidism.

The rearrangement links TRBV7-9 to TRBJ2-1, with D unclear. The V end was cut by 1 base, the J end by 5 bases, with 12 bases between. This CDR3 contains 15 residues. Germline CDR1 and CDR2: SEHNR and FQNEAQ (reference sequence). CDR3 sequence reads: CASSLGAALHNEQFF. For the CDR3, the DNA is TGTGCCAGCAGCTTAGGGGCGGCTCTTCACAATGAGCAGTTCTTC.

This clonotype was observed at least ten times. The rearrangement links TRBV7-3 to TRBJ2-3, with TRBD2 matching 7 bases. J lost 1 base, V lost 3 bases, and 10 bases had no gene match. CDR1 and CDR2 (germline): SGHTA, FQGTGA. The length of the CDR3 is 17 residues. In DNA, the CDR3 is TGTGCCAGCAGCTTGGTCTTACTAGCGATTCGCACAGATACGCAGTATTTT. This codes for CASSLVLLAIRTDTQYF.

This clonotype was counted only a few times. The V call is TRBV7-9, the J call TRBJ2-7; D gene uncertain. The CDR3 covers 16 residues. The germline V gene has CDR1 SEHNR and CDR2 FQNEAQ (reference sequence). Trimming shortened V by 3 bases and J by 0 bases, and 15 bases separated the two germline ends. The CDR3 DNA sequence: TGTGCCAGCAGCTTTTCGGACGGCCAGAGCTCCTACGAGCAGTACTTC. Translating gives CASSFSDGQSSYEQYF.

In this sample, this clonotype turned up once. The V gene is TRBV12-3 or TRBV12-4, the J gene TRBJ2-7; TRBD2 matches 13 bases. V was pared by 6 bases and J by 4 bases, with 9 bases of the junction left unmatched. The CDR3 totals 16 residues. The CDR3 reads CASSRTSGGALYEQYF. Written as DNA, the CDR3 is TGTGCCAGCAGCCGAACTAGCGGGGGGGCCCTTTACGAGCAGTACTTC.

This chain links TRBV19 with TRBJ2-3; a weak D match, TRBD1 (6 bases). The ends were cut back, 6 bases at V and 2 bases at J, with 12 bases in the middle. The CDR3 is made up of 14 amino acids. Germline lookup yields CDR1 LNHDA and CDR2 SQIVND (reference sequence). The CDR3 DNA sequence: TGTGCCAGTAGGAGGGACACAACCACAGATACGCAGTATTTT. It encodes CASRRDTTTDTQYF.

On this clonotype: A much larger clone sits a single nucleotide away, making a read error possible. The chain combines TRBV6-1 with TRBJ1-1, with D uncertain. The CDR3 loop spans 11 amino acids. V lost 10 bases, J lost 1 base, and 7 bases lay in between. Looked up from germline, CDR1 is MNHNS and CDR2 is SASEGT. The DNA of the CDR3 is TGTGCCACCCGGAGGAACACTGAAGCTTTCTTT. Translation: CATRRNTEAFF.

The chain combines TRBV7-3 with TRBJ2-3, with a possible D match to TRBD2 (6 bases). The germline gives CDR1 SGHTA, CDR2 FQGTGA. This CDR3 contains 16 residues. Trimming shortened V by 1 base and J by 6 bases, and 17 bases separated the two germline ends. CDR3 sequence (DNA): TGTGCCAGCAGCTTAAACGTAGCGGCCGCGGGTGATACGCAGTATTTT. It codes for CASSLNVAAAGDTQYF.

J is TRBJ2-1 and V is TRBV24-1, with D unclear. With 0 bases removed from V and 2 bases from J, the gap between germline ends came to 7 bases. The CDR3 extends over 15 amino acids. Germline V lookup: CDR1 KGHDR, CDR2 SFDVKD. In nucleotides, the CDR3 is TGTGCCACCAGTGATTTGCAGTCCACCTACAATGAGCAGTTCTTC. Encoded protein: CATSDLQSTYNEQFF.

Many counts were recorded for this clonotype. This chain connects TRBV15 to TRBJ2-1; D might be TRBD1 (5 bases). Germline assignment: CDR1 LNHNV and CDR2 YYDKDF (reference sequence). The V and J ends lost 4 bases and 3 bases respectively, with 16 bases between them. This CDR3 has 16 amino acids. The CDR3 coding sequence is TGTGCCACCAGCAAGATACAGGCCTGGGGCTACAATGAGCAGTTCTTC. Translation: CATSKIQAWGYNEQFF.

The chain's CDR3 is CASSRTSGTPGSYEQYF. DNA for the CDR3: TGTGCCAGCAGCCGGACTAGCGGGACTCCGGGCTCCTACGAGCAGTACTTC. The chain uses TRBV27 and TRBJ2-7, with 12 bases matching TRBD2. The germline V gene has CDR1 MNHEY and CDR2 SMNVEV (reference sequence). The trim removed 6 bases at V and 0 bases at J, leaving 9 bases unmatched. The CDR3 spans 17 residues.

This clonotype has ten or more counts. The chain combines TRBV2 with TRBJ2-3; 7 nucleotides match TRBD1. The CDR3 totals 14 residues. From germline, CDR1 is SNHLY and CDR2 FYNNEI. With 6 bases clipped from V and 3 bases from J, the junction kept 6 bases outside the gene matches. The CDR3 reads CASRQGVETDTQYF. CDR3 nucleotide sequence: TGTGCCAGCAGGCAGGGGGTTGAGACAGATACGCAGTATTTT.

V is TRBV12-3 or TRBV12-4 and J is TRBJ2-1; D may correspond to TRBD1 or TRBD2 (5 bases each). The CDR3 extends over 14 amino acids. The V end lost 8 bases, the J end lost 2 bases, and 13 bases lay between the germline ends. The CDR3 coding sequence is TGTGCCAGCCGTCCGGGACGAGCCTACAATGAGCAGTTCTTC. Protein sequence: CASRPGRAYNEQFF.

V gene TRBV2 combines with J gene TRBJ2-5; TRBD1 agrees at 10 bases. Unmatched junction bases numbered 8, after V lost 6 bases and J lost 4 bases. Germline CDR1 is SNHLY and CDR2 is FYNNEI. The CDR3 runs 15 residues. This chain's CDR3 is CASRTDRQGAETQYF. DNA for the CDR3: TGTGCCAGCAGGACTGATCGACAGGGGGCAGAGACCCAGTACTTC.

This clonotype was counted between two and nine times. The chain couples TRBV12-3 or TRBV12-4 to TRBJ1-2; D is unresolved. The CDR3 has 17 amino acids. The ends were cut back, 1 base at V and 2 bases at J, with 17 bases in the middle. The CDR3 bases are TGTGCCAGCAGTTTAGATCAGAACGGCCGCCCGAACTATGGCTACACCTTC. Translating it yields CASSLDQNGRPNYGYTF.

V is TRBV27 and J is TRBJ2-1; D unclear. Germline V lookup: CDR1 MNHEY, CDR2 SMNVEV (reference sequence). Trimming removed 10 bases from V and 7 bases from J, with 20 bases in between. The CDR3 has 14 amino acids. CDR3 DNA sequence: TGTGCCACCTCATCCCGCCTTAAAAGTAATGAGCAGTTCTTC. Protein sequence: CATSSRLKSNEQFF.

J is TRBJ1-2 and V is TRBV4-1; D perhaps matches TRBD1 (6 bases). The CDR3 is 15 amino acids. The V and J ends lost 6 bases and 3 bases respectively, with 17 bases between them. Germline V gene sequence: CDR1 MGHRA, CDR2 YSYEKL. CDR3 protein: CASRPSNDRHYGYTF. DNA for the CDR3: TGCGCCAGCAGACCAAGTAACGACAGGCACTATGGCTACACCTTC.

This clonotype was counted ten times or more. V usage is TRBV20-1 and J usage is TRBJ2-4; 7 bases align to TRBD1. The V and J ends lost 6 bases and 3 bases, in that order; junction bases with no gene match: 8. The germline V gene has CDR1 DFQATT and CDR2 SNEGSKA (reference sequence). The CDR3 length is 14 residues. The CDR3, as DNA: TGCAGTGCAACCGACAGGGATGGCAAAAACATTCAGTACTTC. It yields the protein CSATDRDGKNIQYF.

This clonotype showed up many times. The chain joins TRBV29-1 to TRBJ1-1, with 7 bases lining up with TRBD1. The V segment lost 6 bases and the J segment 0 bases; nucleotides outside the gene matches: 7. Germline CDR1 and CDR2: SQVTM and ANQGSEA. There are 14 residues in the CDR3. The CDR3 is CSVSEQGMNTEAFF. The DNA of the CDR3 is TGCAGCGTGTCTGAACAGGGGATGAACACTGAAGCTTTCTTT.

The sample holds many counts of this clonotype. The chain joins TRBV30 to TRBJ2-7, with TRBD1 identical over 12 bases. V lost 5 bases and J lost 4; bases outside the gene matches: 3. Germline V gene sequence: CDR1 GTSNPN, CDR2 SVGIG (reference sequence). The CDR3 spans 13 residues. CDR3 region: CAWGTGGRYEQYF. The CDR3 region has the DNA TGTGCCTGGGGGACAGGGGGCAGGTACGAGCAGTACTTC.

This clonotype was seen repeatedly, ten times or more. The CDR3 bases are TGCAGTGCCTCCGCTCATGCCTACGAGCAGTACTTC. This translates into CSASAHAYEQYF. The chain combines TRBV20-1 with TRBJ2-7, with D uncertain. Per germline, CDR1 DFQATT and CDR2 SNEGSKA (reference sequence). There are 12 residues in the CDR3. Trimming took off 6 bases at V and 2 bases at J, with 11 bases between the two ends.

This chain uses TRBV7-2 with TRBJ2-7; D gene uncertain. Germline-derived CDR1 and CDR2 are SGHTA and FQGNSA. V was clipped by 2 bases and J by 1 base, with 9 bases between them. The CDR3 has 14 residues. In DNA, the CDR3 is TGTGCCAGCAGCTTAATCGTAGATTCCTACGAGCAGTACTTC. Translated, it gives CASSLIVDSYEQYF.

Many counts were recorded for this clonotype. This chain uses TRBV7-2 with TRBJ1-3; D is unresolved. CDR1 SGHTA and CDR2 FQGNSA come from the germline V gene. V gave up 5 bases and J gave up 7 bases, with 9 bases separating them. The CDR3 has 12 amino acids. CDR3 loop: CASSTTRNTIYF. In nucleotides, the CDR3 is TGTGCCAGCAGCACGACTCGGAACACCATATATTTT.

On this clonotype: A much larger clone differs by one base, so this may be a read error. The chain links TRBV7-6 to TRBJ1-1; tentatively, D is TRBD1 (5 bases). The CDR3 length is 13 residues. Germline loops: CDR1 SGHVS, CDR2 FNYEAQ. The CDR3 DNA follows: TGTGCCAGCAGGGTGGGCCCGGACACTGAAGCTTACTTT. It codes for CASRVGPDTEAYF.

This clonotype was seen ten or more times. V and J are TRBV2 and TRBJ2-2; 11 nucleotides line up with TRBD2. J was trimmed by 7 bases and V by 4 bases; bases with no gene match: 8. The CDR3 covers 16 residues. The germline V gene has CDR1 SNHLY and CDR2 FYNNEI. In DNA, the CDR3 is TGTGCCAGCAGTGTCTCACTAGCGGGAGCCAGCGGGGAGCTGTTTTTT. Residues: CASSVSLAGASGELFF.

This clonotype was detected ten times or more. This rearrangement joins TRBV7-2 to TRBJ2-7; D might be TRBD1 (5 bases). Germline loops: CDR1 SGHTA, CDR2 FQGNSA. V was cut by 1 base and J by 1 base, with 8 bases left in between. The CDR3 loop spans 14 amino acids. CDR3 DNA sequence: TGTGCCAGCAGCTTAGGGGGCGAGTCCTACGAGCAGTACTTC. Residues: CASSLGGESYEQYF.

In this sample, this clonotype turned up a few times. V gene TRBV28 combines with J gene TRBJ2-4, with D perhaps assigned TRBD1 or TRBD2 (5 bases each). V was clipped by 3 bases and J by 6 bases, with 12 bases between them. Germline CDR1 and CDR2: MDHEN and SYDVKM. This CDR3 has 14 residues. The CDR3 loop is CASSLPQGANIQYF. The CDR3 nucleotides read TGTGCCAGCAGTTTGCCCCAGGGAGCAAACATTCAGTACTTC.

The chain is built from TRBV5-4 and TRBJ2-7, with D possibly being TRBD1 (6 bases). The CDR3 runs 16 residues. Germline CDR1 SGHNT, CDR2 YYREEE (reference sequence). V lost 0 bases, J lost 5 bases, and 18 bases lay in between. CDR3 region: CASSLGRQVAADEQYF. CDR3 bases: TGTGCCAGCAGCTTGGGCCGACAGGTTGCCGCGGACGAGCAGTACTTC. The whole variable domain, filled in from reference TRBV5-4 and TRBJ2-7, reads ETGVTQSPTHLIKTRGQQVTLRCSSQSGHNTVSWYQQALGQGPQFIFQYYREEENGRGNFPPRFSGLQFPNYSSELNVNALELDDSALYLCASSLGRQVAADEQYFGPGTRLTVT.

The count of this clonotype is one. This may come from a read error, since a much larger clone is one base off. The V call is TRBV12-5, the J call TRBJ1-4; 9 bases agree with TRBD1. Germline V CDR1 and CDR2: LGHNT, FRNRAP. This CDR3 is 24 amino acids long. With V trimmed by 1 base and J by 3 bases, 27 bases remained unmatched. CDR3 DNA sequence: TGTGCTAGTGGTTTGGCCCCAGGACAGGGGAGGAGGATTGAAAGGGTTGCAGCTAATGAAAAACTGTTTTTT. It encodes CASGLAPGQGRRIERVAANEKLFF.